This is a list of T cell receptor beta chains from one sample in a study of T cells in localized non-small cell lung cancer. TCRdb's table, derived via immunoSEQ multiplex PCR, lists solely in-frame clones and lacks some. Among 20,000 to 25,000 clones listed, roughly 89% were seen once. This sample comprised peripheral blood, obtained before any cancer treatment. These receptors were taken from a male donor aged 60 or over with stage I squamous cell lung carcinoma. Each CDR3 is given with its conserved first and last residue. D genes are given only for firm matches. Clone size, where shown, is once, few, many, or a class for clones that have expanded.

clone size | J gene | V gene | D gene | CDR3 protein | CDR3 DNA
NA | TRBJ2-7 | TRBV27 | TRBD1 | CASSTRQGYEQYF | TGTGCCAGCAGTACCCGACAGGGCTACGAGCAGTACTTC
NA | TRBJ2-7 | TRBV6-6 | TRBD2 | CASSSAPSGAYEQYF | TGTGCCAGCAGTTCAGCCCCTAGCGGGGCTTACGAGCAGTACTTC
NA | TRBJ2-7 | TRBV19 | TRBD1 | CASSPRQGLLYEQYF | TGTGCCAGTAGTCCCCGACAGGGCTTACTCTACGAGCAGTACTTC
NA | TRBJ2-5 | TRBV10-3 | NA | CAISDSRETQYF | TGTGCCATCAGTGACAGTCGGGAGACCCAGTACTTC
NA | TRBJ2-2 | TRBV11-2 | NA | CASSLRGRMNTGELFF | TGTGCCAGCAGCTTAAGGGGGAGAATGAACACCGGGGAGCTGTTTTTT
NA | TRBJ1-3 | TRBV19 | NA | CASSIGRSDFGSGNTIYF | TGTGCCAGTAGTATAGGGCGGAGCGATTTTGGCTCTGGAAACACCATATATTTT
NA | TRBJ1-4 | TRBV6-1 | NA | CASSESWRVRNEKLFF | TGTGCCAGCAGTGAGTCTTGGCGGGTCAGGAATGAAAAACTGTTTTTT
once | TRBJ2-3 | TRBV6-7 | NA | CASSSGREADTQYF | TGTGCCAGTAGTAGCGGTCGTGAGGCAGATACGCAGTATTTT
few | TRBJ2-1 | TRBV5-5 | NA | CASSLEPSSYNEQFF | TGTGCCAGCAGCTTGGAGCCGAGCTCCTACAATGAGCAGTTCTTC
NA | TRBJ1-5 | TRBV2 | NA | CASSGRGDGNQPQHF | TGTGCCAGCAGCGGCAGGGGAGACGGCAATCAGCCCCAGCATTTT
NA | TRBJ2-7 | TRBV7-6 | NA | CASSLAPRGEQYF | TGTGCCAGCAGCTTAGCGCCGCGGGGTGAGCAGTACTTC
NA | TRBJ1-6 | TRBV25-1 | NA | CASSTARDNYNSPLHF | TGTGCCAGCAGTACTGCCCGGGACAACTATAATTCACCCCTCCACTTT
NA | TRBJ1-2 | TRBV7-2 | NA | CASSLVPGTRGYTF | TGTGCCAGCAGCTTAGTACCGGGAACCCGAGGCTACACCTTC
NA | TRBJ1-2 | TRBV30 | TRBD1 | CAWSAMGQGDRGYGYTF | TGTGCCTGGAGTGCTATGGGGCAGGGGGATCGCGGCTATGGCTACACCTTC
NA | TRBJ1-5 | TRBV7-2 | NA | CASSLDRAQPQHF | TGTGCCAGCAGCTTAGACAGGGCTCAGCCCCAGCATTTT
NA | TRBJ1-2 | TRBV6-1 | NA | CASSEVIRDTYYGYTF | TGTGCCAGCAGTGAAGTTATACGGGACACCTACTATGGCTACACCTTC
NA | TRBJ1-3 | TRBV15 | NA | CATSSHKGLNPGNTIYF | TGTGCCACCAGCTCCCATAAGGGCCTGAATCCTGGAAACACCATATATTTT
once | TRBJ2-3 | TRBV5-1 | TRBD2 | CASSLSPTSGGTDTQYF | TGCGCCAGCAGCTTGTCTCCCACTAGCGGGGGCACAGATACGCAGTATTTT
NA | TRBJ1-6 | TRBV9 | NA | CASSVAGMHNSPLHF | TGTGCCAGCAGCGTAGCAGGAATGCATAATTCACCCCTCCACTTT
once | TRBJ2-3 | TRBV5-1 | NA | CASSFGDTQYF | TGCGCCAGCAGCTTTGGGGATACGCAGTATTTT
NA | TRBJ2-5 | TRBV7-9 | NA | CASSLAPEETQYF | TGTGCCAGCAGCCTAGCCCCCGAGGAGACCCAGTACTTC
NA | TRBJ1-1 | TRBV10-3 | TRBD1 | CAISEYLTGSTITEAFF | TGTGCCATCAGTGAGTATTTGACAGGGTCAACTATCACTGAAGCTTTCTTT
NA | TRBJ1-5 | TRBV6-5 | NA | CASSISQSNQPQHF | TGTGCCAGCAGTATCAGCCAGAGCAATCAGCCCCAGCATTTT
NA | TRBJ2-2 | TRBV30 | TRBD2 | CAWSRLAETGELFF | TGTGCCTGGAGTAGGCTAGCGGAAACCGGGGAGCTGTTTTTT
NA | TRBJ2-2 | TRBV27 | TRBD2 | CASSPGTSGGPGELFF | TGTGCCAGCAGTCCCGGGACTAGCGGGGGGCCCGGGGAGCTGTTTTTT
NA | TRBJ2-2 | TRBV19 | NA | CASSRTGELFF | TGTGCCAGTAGTAGGACCGGGGAGCTGTTTTTT
NA | TRBJ2-3 | TRBV5-1 | TRBD2 | CASSLAPGDGGARDTQYF | TGCGCCAGCAGCTTGGCCCCGGGGGACGGGGGGGCCAGGGATACGCAGTATTTT
NA | TRBJ1-1 | TRBV18 | NA | CASSPIASGNTEAFF | TGTGCCAGCTCACCAATTGCGTCGGGGAACACTGAAGCTTTCTTT
NA | TRBJ1-1 | TRBV10-3 | NA | CAISESTQGAAFF | TGTGCCATCAGTGAGTCGACTCAAGGAGCCGCTTTCTTT
NA | TRBJ1-1 | TRBV28 | NA | CAIRHRGGDTEAFF | TGTGCCATCCGTCATCGGGGTGGGGACACTGAAGCTTTCTTT
NA | TRBJ1-5 | TRBV2 | NA | CASRLHVSNQPQHF | TGTGCCAGCAGGCTACATGTTAGCAATCAGCCCCAGCATTTT
NA | TRBJ2-1 | TRBV5-6 | TRBD1 | CASRRDRGKGEQFF | TGTGCCAGCAGAAGGGACAGGGGAAAGGGTGAGCAGTTCTTC
once | TRBJ1-4 | TRBV25-1 | TRBD1 | CASRRQGRFGEEKLFF | TGTGCCAGCAGAAGACAGGGACGCTTTGGGGAAGAAAAACTGTTTTTT
NA | TRBJ1-1 | TRBV9 | TRBD1 | CASSVSPGGEGTEAFF | TGTGCCAGCAGCGTAAGTCCAGGGGGCGAAGGCACTGAAGCTTTCTTT
NA | TRBJ1-5 | TRBV7-9 | TRBD1 | CASSLGPDRGLGQPQHF | TGTGCCAGCAGCTTAGGCCCGGACAGGGGGCTAGGTCAGCCCCAGCATTTT
NA | TRBJ2-2 | TRBV7-2 | NA | CASTVSSLNTGELFF | TGTGCCAGCACCGTCTCGTCCCTAAACACCGGGGAGCTGTTTTTT
once | TRBJ2-1 | TRBV10-3 | NA | CAISELNEQFF | TGTGCCATCAGTGAGCTGAATGAGCAGTTCTTC
NA | TRBJ2-2 | TRBV4-3 | NA | CASSQLARANTGELFF | TGCGCCAGCAGCCAGTTGGCCAGGGCGAACACCGGGGAGCTGTTTTTT
NA | TRBJ1-3 | TRBV19 | NA | CASSQIPGNTIYF | TGTGCCAGTAGTCAAATACCGGGAAACACCATATATTTT
NA | TRBJ1-2 | TRBV4-2 | TRBD1 | CASSPTGGPNLNYGYTF | TGTGCCAGCAGCCCTACAGGGGGACCAAATCTTAACTATGGCTACACCTTC
NA | TRBJ1-5 | TRBV25-1 | NA | CASSDSSGIQPQHF | TGTGCCAGCAGTGATTCGTCAGGGATTCAGCCCCAGCATTTT
NA | TRBJ2-5 | TRBV7-8 | NA | CASSLGGTETQYF | TGTGCCAGCAGCTTAGGGGGGACAGAGACCCAGTACTTC
NA | TRBJ2-1 | TRBV7-9 | NA | CASSHLYNEQFF | TGTGCCAGCAGCCACCTGTACAATGAGCAGTTCTTC
NA | TRBJ2-5 | TRBV28 | NA | CASSLGGRPNQETQYF | TGTGCCAGCAGTTTAGGAGGCAGGCCTAACCAAGAGACCCAGTACTTC
NA | TRBJ2-1 | TRBV28 | NA | CASSPVLGGGSYNEQFF | TGTGCCAGCAGCCCCGTTTTAGGGGGTGGGTCCTACAATGAGCAGTTCTTC
NA | TRBJ1-2 | TRBV18 | NA | CASSPPRDTNYGYTF | TGTGCCAGCTCACCGCCGAGGGACACCAACTATGGCTACACCTTC